These T cell receptor beta chains were read from a single sample in a study of T cell clones after liver transplantation. Clones were read by immunoSEQ multiplex PCR, and TCRdb kept only the in-frame ones, dropping some. This table has about 74,000 clones, about 80% appearing once. The sample in question was CD4+ T cells from blood, obtained before liver transplant. These receptors all stem from a human donor who received a liver transplant. Each CDR3 is given with its conserved first and last residue. A D gene is named only where the DNA matches it firmly. Where a row states a size, it is once, few, many or the class of an expanded clone; other rows omit it.

.,TRBJ1-2,TRBV19,TRBD1,CASSRPGQGDYGYTF,TGTGCCAGTAGTAGACCGGGACAGGGGGACTATGGCTACACCTTC
.,TRBJ2-1,TRBV28,.,CASSSPGYLYSYNEQFF,TGTGCCAGCAGTTCTCCGGGATACCTATACTCCTACAATGAGCAGTTCTTC
.,TRBJ1-5,TRBV5-8,.,CASSFNRRWGNQPQHF,TGTGCCAGCAGCTTTAACAGGAGGTGGGGCAATCAGCCCCAGCATTTT
.,TRBJ2-7,TRBV7-9,.,CASSSVHLERQYF,TGTGCCAGCAGCTCGGTACATCTAGAGCGTCAGTACTTC
.,TRBJ2-7,TRBV5-1,.,CASSLAVSYEQYF,TGCGCCAGCAGCTTGGCCGTCTCCTACGAGCAGTACTTC
few,TRBJ1-3,TRBV7-9,.,CASSPADRSGNTIYF,TGTGCCAGCAGCCCAGCGGACAGATCTGGAAACACCATATATTTT
.,TRBJ1-2,TRBV6-6,.,CASSGRQNGYTF,TGTGCCAGCAGTGGCCGACAGAATGGCTACACCTTC
few,TRBJ1-2,TRBV28,TRBD1,CASSPPGQGYGYTF,TGTGCCAGCAGTCCGCCCGGACAGGGATATGGCTACACCTTC
.,TRBJ2-7,TRBV2,.,CASSPQGGSSYEQYF,TGTGCCAGCAGCCCCCAGGGGGGGAGCTCCTACGAGCAGTACTTC
.,TRBJ1-5,TRBV6-1,.,CASSERGGEGQPQHF,TGTGCCAGCAGTGAACGCGGGGGAGAGGGTCAGCCCCAGCATTTT
.,TRBJ2-3,TRBV18,TRBD2,CASSPQAGEADTQYF,TGTGCCAGCTCACCTCAAGCGGGAGAAGCAGATACGCAGTATTTT
.,TRBJ2-5,TRBV19,TRBD2,CASSPWGSGDQETQYF,TGTGCCAGTTCCCCGTGGGGTAGCGGGGACCAAGAGACCCAGTACTTC
.,TRBJ1-2,TRBV6-5,TRBD1,CASSAMDRVDYGYTF,TGTGCCAGCAGCGCCATGGACAGGGTCGACTATGGCTACACCTTC
.,TRBJ2-7,TRBV11-2,.,CASSPIGKGISYEQYF,TGTGCCAGCAGCCCAATAGGAAAGGGAATCTCCTACGAGCAGTACTTC
.,TRBJ2-7,TRBV7-9,.,CASSLPVTRGEQYF,TGTGCCAGCAGCTTACCCGTAACTAGGGGCGAGCAGTACTTC
once,TRBJ2-2,TRBV10-2,.,CASGDTGRGELFF,TGCGCCAGCGGGGACACCGGGCGGGGGGAGCTGTTTTTT